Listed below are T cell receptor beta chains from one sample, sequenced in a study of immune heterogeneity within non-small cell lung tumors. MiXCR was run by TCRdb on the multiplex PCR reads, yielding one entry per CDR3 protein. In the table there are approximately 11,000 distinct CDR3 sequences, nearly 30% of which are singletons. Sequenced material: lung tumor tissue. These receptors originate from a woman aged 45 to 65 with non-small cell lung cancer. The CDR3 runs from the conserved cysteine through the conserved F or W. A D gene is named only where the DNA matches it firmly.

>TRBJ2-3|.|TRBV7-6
CASSSDGANTDTQYF
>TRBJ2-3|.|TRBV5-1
CASSSLPTDGASTDTQYF
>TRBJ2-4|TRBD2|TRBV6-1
CVSSEEWLAGGLAKNIQYF
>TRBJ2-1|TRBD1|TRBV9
CASRKDRGLPSSYNEQFF
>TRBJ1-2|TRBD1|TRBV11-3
CASSPDRGTGYTF
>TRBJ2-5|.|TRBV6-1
CASSVTLSGTQYF
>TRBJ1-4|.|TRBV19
CASSIGRGKLFF
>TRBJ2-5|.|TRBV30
CAWSVTGLETQYF
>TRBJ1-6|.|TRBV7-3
CASSLGQVNSPLHF
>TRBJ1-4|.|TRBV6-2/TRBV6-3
CASRPHQTGEKLFF